This record covers a single T cell receptor beta chain. Its antigen is not identified. CDR1 is SEHNR and CDR2 is FQNEAQ in the germline V gene (reference sequence). The length of the CDR3 is 12 residues. The V end was cut by 4 bases, the J end by 5 bases, with 9 bases between. Using immunoSEQ multiplex PCR, the repertoire was profiled, and TCRdb retains in-frame clones only, with some absent. This table holds just over 35,000 clones, roughly 83% found once. The data are from a study of CD4 T cells in relation to SARS-CoV-2 and coronaviruses. In the study overall: After roughly 11 days of antigen culture, PBMC TCR beta CDR3s were sequenced.

The sequence was collected from an adult with COVID-19. This chain joins TRBV7-9 and TRBJ2-7; D is unclear. The sequenced material came from naive CD4+ T cells from PBMCs, cultured in vitro. Specified subset: naive CD4+ T cells isolated by negative enrichment. As DNA, the CDR3 is TGTGCCAGCAGCTCCCCCTTCAACGAGCAGTACTTC. Translating it yields CASSSPFNEQYF.